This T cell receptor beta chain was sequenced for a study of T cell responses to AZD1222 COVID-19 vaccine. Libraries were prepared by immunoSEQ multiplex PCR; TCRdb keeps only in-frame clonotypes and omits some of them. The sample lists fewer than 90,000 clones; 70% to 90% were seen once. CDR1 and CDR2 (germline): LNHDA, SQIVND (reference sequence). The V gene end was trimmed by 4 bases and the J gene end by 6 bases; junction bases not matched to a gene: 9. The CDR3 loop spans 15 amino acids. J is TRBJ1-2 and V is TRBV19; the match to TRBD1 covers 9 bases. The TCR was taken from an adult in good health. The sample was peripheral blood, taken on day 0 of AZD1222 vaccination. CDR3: CASSNSGTGRDGYTF. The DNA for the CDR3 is TGTGCCAGTAGTAATTCCGGGACAGGGCGGGATGGCTACACCTTC. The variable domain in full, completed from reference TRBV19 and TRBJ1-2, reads DGGITQSPKYLFRKEGQNVTLSCEQNLNHDAMYWYRQDPGQGLRLIYYSQIVNDFQKGDIAEGYSVSREKKESFPLTVTSAQKNPTAFYLCASSNSGTGRDGYTFGSGTRLTVV.